The clone carrying this T cell receptor beta chain came up a few times. Its antigen is unidentified. Trimming at V came to 7 bases and at J to 4 bases, leaving 6 bases not matched to a gene. There are 15 residues in the CDR3. Constant-segment primers served in 5'RACE that generated TCR alpha and TCR beta cDNA libraries bearing sample barcodes and UMIs. Each CDR3 protein gets one entry after TCRdb re-called the 5' RACE reads with MiXCR. The table shows about 130,000 distinct CDR3 sequences, with approximately 15% occurring only once. The data stem from a study of T-cell memory formation after mild COVID-19. Whole-study results and caveats: Contracting CD4+ clones lay largely in CM and EM, with CD8+ ones residing in EMRA.

The sequenced material came from PBMCs or a T cell subset sorted from them (not recorded which). The chain combines TRBV12-3 or TRBV12-4 with TRBJ2-1, with 11 bases matching TRBD2. This receptor was identified in an adult woman who had mild COVID-19 (a few samples of this study predate the infection). Cell type and time point are not known. Here the CDR3 reads CASTLAGGVYNEQFF. CDR3 in DNA: TGTGCCAGCACCCTAGCGGGAGGCGTTTACAATGAGCAGTTCTTC.